Each of the 10 T cell receptor beta chains below was sequenced from the same sample in a study of T-cell memory formation after mild COVID-19. A single record per CDR3 protein comes from TCRdb applying MiXCR to the 5' RACE reads. Of about 360,000 distinct CDR3 sequences listed, 13% to 15% are singletons. Sequencing was done on a sample of PBMCs or a T cell subset sorted from them (not recorded which). The receptors were sampled from a man between 18 and 29 years old who had mild COVID-19 (a few samples of this study predate the infection). Cell type and time point are not known.

This clonotype was recorded at least ten times. The chain carries TRBV5-1 and TRBJ1-2, with TRBD1 matching over 8 bases. The CDR3 contains 14 residues. Germline CDR1 SGHRS, CDR2 YFSETQ. Germline trimming cut 4 bases from V and 6 bases from J; bases unmatched to any gene: 8. The CDR3 loop is CASSPHQGADGYTF. The CDR3 DNA sequence: TGCGCCAGCAGCCCTCATCAGGGGGCTGATGGCTACACCTTC.

The genes are TRBV2 and TRBJ2-5; D not resolved. CDR3 length: 12 amino acids. V shed 5 bases and J shed 5 bases, with 9 bases lying between them. Germline CDR1 is SNHLY and CDR2 is FYNNEI. The CDR3 DNA reads TGTGCCAGCAGTCCTAGAACGGAGACCCAGTACTTC. It codes for CASSPRTETQYF.

This clonotype was found many times. The genes are TRBV3-1 and TRBJ2-5; 7 bases match TRBD2. J lost 1 base, V lost 1 base, and 3 bases had no gene match. The germline V gene encodes CDR1 LGHDT and CDR2 YNNKEL (reference sequence). The length of the CDR3 is 15 residues. The CDR3 spells CASSQGASGQETQYF. In DNA, the CDR3 is TGTGCCAGCAGCCAAGGGGCTAGCGGCCAAGAGACCCAGTACTTC.

V usage is TRBV15 and J usage is TRBJ2-3; 7 bases line up with TRBD1. The CDR3 runs 15 residues. Germline CDR1 reads LNHNV; CDR2 reads YYDKDF (reference sequence). The junction had 8 bases not matched to a gene; V was cut back by 3 bases and J by 5 bases. CDR3 amino acids: CATSRPGTVRDTQYF. The CDR3 coding sequence is TGTGCCACCAGCAGGCCGGGGACAGTACGAGATACGCAGTATTTT.

This clonotype was counted only a few times. The gene calls are TRBV4-3 and TRBJ2-1, with TRBD2 as a possible D gene (5 bases). V dropped 5 bases and J dropped 9 bases, with 23 bases sitting between them. Germline loops: CDR1 LGHNA, CDR2 YSLEER. This CDR3 contains 16 residues. CDR3 in amino acids: CASSGPRLLSGVEQFF. The CDR3 DNA sequence: TGCGCCAGCAGCGGCCCCCGGCTTTTATCCGGGGTTGAGCAGTTCTTC.

This clonotype was detected a few times. The chain is built from TRBV4-3 and TRBJ1-4; 8 bases are shared with TRBD1. Germline V lookup: CDR1 LGHNA, CDR2 YSLEER. The J segment lost 8 bases and the V segment lost 4 bases, leaving 9 bases of the junction unmatched. CDR3 size: 15 residues. This chain's CDR3 is CASSRTWQGAEKLFF. In DNA form, the CDR3 reads TGCGCCAGCAGCCGTACCTGGCAGGGGGCGGAAAAACTGTTTTTT.

Ten or more counts support this clonotype. V and J are TRBV5-1 and TRBJ1-3; a weak D match, TRBD1 (5 bases). Germline V gives CDR1 SGHRS, CDR2 YFSETQ. This CDR3 contains 14 residues. Trimming removed 3 bases from V and 2 bases from J, with 9 bases in between. CDR3 amino acids: CASSSGTPGNTIYF. CDR3 DNA: TGCGCCAGCAGCTCCGGGACCCCTGGAAACACCATATATTTT.

This clonotype has ten or more counts. The rearrangement links TRBV20-1 to TRBJ1-1; D gene uncertain. Trimming cost V 6 bases and J 2 bases, with 10 bases left between them. Germline-derived CDR1 and CDR2 are DFQATT and SNEGSKA (reference sequence). The CDR3 length is 12 residues. CDR3 sequence (DNA): TGCAGTGCCCGGACGGCTAACACTGAAGCTTTCTTT. Protein product: CSARTANTEAFF.

The table lists this clonotype with a few counts. The rearrangement links TRBV6-5 to TRBJ1-6; no clear D. Germline V lookup: CDR1 MNHEY, CDR2 SVGAGI. The germline V and J ends were trimmed by 5 bases and 5 bases, with 7 bases remaining between them. This CDR3 spans 13 amino acids. The CDR3 DNA reads as TGTGCCAGCAGTCGGACGGATAATTCACCCCTCCACTTT. Protein sequence: CASSRTDNSPLHF.

The chain joins TRBV3-1 to TRBJ1-2; D possibly corresponds to TRBD1 (5 bases). Trimming removed 1 base from V and 5 bases from J, with 11 bases in between. Germline CDR1 LGHDT, CDR2 YNNKEL (reference sequence). The CDR3 has 14 amino acids. Written as DNA, the CDR3 is TGTGCCAGCAGCCAAGGGGACCGTAGGTATGGCTACACCTTC. Its translation is CASSQGDRRYGYTF.